Below, 32 T cell receptor beta chains from the same sample are listed, as sequenced in a study of T cells in Graves' hyperthyroidism and ophthalmopathy (dated by TCRdb to the late 2010s). Library method: multiplex PCR. Instrument on record: Illumina HiSeq 2000. TCR beta CDR3 regions were amplified from RNA transcripts. The first round of RT-PCR for the TCR CDR3 was performed with the HTBI primer set and the Qiagen OneStep RT-PCR kit. Using fastp trimming at Q25 and MiXCR clonotype assembly, TCRdb reanalyzed the public sequencing data and kept in-frame beta chains. For every CDR3 protein sequence, its rows merge into one entry that carries the most common genes and DNA. In all, the sample holds 550,000 to 700,000 distinct CDR3 sequences, and about 43% of those were seen once. Of the sample, over 15% is held by the ten largest clones. The specimen was peripheral blood or thyroid tissue (not recorded which). Receptor source: an adult woman with Graves' disease, either hyperthyroidism or ophthalmopathy (not recorded which).

In the case of this clonotype: Without the conserved terminal phenylalanine or tryptophan, this CDR3 likely stems from a read error. This sequence joins TRBV15 and TRBJ1-1, with no clear D. The V end lost 3 bases, the J end lost 0 bases, and 17 bases lay between the germline ends. Germline V gene lookup returns CDR1 LNHNV and CDR2 YYDKDF (reference sequence). The CDR3 has 17 residues. CDR3 in amino acids: CATSSFGWATLNTEAFS. In DNA form, the CDR3 reads TGTGCCACCAGCAGTTTTGGGTGGGCGACTTTGAACACTGAAGCTTTCTCT.

This chain joins TRBV30 and TRBJ1-1, with a tentative D call TRBD1 (5 bases). The germline V gene has CDR1 GTSNPN and CDR2 SVGIG (reference sequence). This CDR3 spans 15 amino acids. The V gene lost 2 bases and the J gene lost 3 bases, with 16 bases spanning the gap. The CDR3 region is CAWSRFWGADTEAFF. In DNA form, the CDR3 reads TGTGCCTGGAGTAGGTTCTGGGGCGCCGACACTGAAGCTTTCTTT.

This clonotype was counted many times. V gene TRBV5-4 combines with J gene TRBJ1-5, with 7 bases matching TRBD1. J gave up 5 bases and V 2 bases, and 4 bases lay outside the gene matches. CDR1 SGHNT and CDR2 YYREEE come from the germline V gene (reference sequence). This CDR3 region has 14 residues. The chain's CDR3 is CASSFQGGDQPQHF. As DNA, the CDR3 is TGTGCCAGCAGCTTTCAAGGGGGCGATCAGCCCCAGCATTTT.

This clonotype came up many times. The CDR3 region has the DNA TGTGCCACCAGTGATAGCCTAGGACTACCTTACACCGGGGAGCTGTTTTTT. Amino acid sequence: CATSDSLGLPYTGELFF. The chain uses TRBV24-1 and TRBJ2-2; perhaps TRBD2 as D (6 bases). V gave up 3 bases and J gave up 3 bases, with 16 bases separating them. This CDR3 has 17 residues. Germline V gene data show CDR1 as KGHDR and CDR2 as SFDVKD.

A few counts support this clonotype. The J gene is TRBJ1-1, the V gene TRBV7-8; D is uncertain. The CDR3 consists of 12 residues. The V and J ends lost 0 bases and 10 bases respectively, with 9 bases between them. Germline V gives CDR1 SGHVS, CDR2 FQNEAQ. CDR3 DNA sequence: TGTGCCAGCAGCTTAGCACTAGGGAGAGCTTTCTTT. Protein sequence: CASSLALGRAFF. The entire variable domain, with the rest obtained from reference TRBV7-8 and TRBJ1-1, is as follows: GAGVSQSPRYKVAKRGQDVALRCDPISGHVSLFWYQQALGQGPEFLTYFQNEAQLDKSGLPSDRFFAERPEGSVSTLKIQRTQQEDSAVYLCASSLALGRAFFGQGTRLTVV.

The chain employs TRBV20-1 and TRBJ1-2; D possibly corresponds to TRBD1 (6 bases). This CDR3 has 12 amino acids. The V end was cut by 3 bases, the J end by 6 bases, with 11 bases between. Germline CDR1 reads DFQATT; CDR2 reads SNEGSKA (reference sequence). CDR3: CSASPGANGYTF. The CDR3 nucleotides are TGCAGTGCTAGCCCGGGGGCCAATGGCTACACCTTC.

The V gene is TRBV5-1, the J gene TRBJ2-5; TRBD1 matches at 7 bases. Germline assignment: CDR1 SGHRS and CDR2 YFSETQ. The CDR3 covers 15 residues. After removal of 4 bases from V and 5 bases from J, the junction contained 11 bases not matched to a gene. CDR3 sequence: CASSHGTASYETQYF. In nucleotides, the CDR3 is TGCGCCAGCAGCCACGGGACAGCTAGCTACGAGACCCAGTACTTC.

This clonotype was counted many times. V is TRBV20-1 and J is TRBJ2-7; the match to TRBD1 covers 8 bases. The V gene end was trimmed by 5 bases and the J gene end by 2 bases; junction bases not matched to a gene: 5. The CDR3 totals 13 residues. Germline V gene data show CDR1 as DFQATT and CDR2 as SNEGSKA (reference sequence). Written as DNA, the CDR3 is TGCAGTGCTTACCAGGACAGGGCCTACGAGCAGTACTTC. Protein sequence: CSAYQDRAYEQYF.

This CDR3 is CATSRGARSNSPLHF. CDR3 in DNA: TGTGCCACCAGCAGAGGCGCACGGAGTAATTCACCCCTCCACTTT. V gene TRBV15 combines with J gene TRBJ1-6; D is unresolved. This CDR3 region has 15 residues. CDR1 and CDR2 from the germline V gene are LNHNV and YYDKDF (reference sequence). V lost 1 base and J lost 6, with 10 bases in between. Using reference TRBV15 and TRBJ1-6 for the parts outside the CDR3, the full variable domain is DAMVIQNPRYQVTQFGKPVTLSCSQTLNHNVMYWYQQKSSQAPKLLFHYYDKDFNNEADTPDNFQSRRPNTSFCFLDIRSPGLGDTAMYLCATSRGARSNSPLHFGNGTRLTVT.

The chain combines TRBV7-2 with TRBJ2-2, with D maybe TRBD1 (6 bases). Trimming stripped 5 bases from V and 7 bases from J, with 23 bases between. This CDR3 spans 17 amino acids. CDR1 SGHTA and CDR2 FQGNSA come from the germline V gene. The CDR3 sequence: CASSPRGHGLQGGELFF. The DNA of the CDR3 is TGTGCCAGCAGCCCCAGGGGACACGGCTTACAGGGCGGGGAGCTGTTTTTT.

J is TRBJ2-7 and V is TRBV13; the match to TRBD2 covers 9 bases. The junction had 4 bases not matched to a gene; V was cut back by 4 bases and J by 0 bases. CDR3 length: 15 residues. CDR1 is PRHDT and CDR2 is FYEKMQ in the germline V gene (reference sequence). This CDR3 is CASSSGTSSSYEQYF. DNA of the CDR3: TGTGCCAGCAGCTCGGGGACTAGCAGCTCCTACGAGCAGTACTTC.

The table lists this clonotype with a few counts. This chain connects TRBV2 to TRBJ2-7; 7 bases align to TRBD1. The CDR3 loop spans 16 amino acids. CDR1 SNHLY and CDR2 FYNNEI come from the germline V gene. The trim removed 8 bases at V and 2 bases at J, leaving 15 bases unmatched. This chain's CDR3 is CASSPLRGQSPYEQYF. The CDR3 nucleotides read TGTGCCAGCTCACCACTCCGGGGACAGTCCCCCTACGAGCAGTACTTC.

This clonotype was counted many times. The V and J genes are TRBV9 and TRBJ1-3; D is unresolved. The ends were cut back, 0 bases at V and 2 bases at J, with 6 bases in the middle. Germline loops: CDR1 SGDLS, CDR2 YYNGEE. The CDR3 spans 14 residues. CDR3 protein: CASSVEWAGNTIYF. As DNA, the CDR3 is TGTGCCAGCAGCGTAGAGTGGGCTGGAAACACCATATATTTT.

A few counts support this clonotype. The chain combines TRBV28 with TRBJ2-7; no clear D gene. Germline CDR1 is MDHEN and CDR2 is SYDVKM. Trimming stripped 3 bases from V and 2 bases from J, with 11 bases between. The CDR3 runs 14 residues. The CDR3 region is CASSLFAETYEQYF. The CDR3 nucleotides read TGTGCCAGCAGTTTGTTCGCGGAAACCTACGAGCAGTACTTC.

This clonotype was seen many times. This rearrangement joins TRBV10-1 to TRBJ1-1, with TRBD1 matching 7 bases. Per the germline V gene, CDR1 is WNHNN and CDR2 is SYGVQD (reference sequence). This CDR3 has 12 residues. After removal of 9 bases from V and 7 bases from J, the junction contained 8 bases not matched to a gene. As DNA, the CDR3 is TGCGCCAGTTCCACAGGGGCAGATGAAGCTTTCTTT. Its protein product is CASSTGADEAFF.

The rearrangement joins TRBV29-1 to TRBJ2-2; D gene ambiguous. The CDR3 runs 13 residues. Trimming took 6 bases from V and 6 from J, leaving 14 bases between them. Per germline, CDR1 SQVTM and CDR2 ANQGSEA. CDR3 amino acids: CSVKGTSAGELFF. The CDR3 DNA is TGCAGCGTAAAGGGAACGTCAGCCGGGGAGCTGTTTTTT.

This clonotype was counted ten times or more. The CDR3 loop is CASSLKEGYEQYF. CDR3 in DNA: TGTGCCAGCAGCTTAAAGGAGGGATACGAGCAGTACTTC. The V and J genes are TRBV7-3 and TRBJ2-7; tentatively, D is TRBD2 (6 bases). V was trimmed by 1 base and J by 4 bases, leaving 8 bases between them. The germline CDR1 and CDR2 sequences are SGHTA and FQGTGA. CDR3 size: 13 residues.

This clonotype was observed many times. The V call is TRBV28, the J call TRBJ2-6, with D unclear. Trimming cost V 6 bases and J 0 bases, with 9 bases left between them. This CDR3 contains 15 residues. Germline CDR1 reads MDHEN; CDR2 reads SYDVKM. Here the CDR3 reads CASSPAGSGANVLTF. The CDR3 DNA follows: TGTGCCAGCAGCCCCGCCGGCTCTGGGGCCAACGTCCTGACTTTC.

This rearrangement joins TRBV25-1 to TRBJ1-1; 7 bases align to TRBD1. Trimming took 8 bases from V and 5 from J; bases not matched to a gene: 11. Germline-derived CDR1 and CDR2 are MGHDK and SYGVNS. The CDR3 has 14 amino acids. Here the CDR3 DNA reads TGTGCCAGCCTTCGAGGGGGCGCATGGACTGAAGCTTTCTTT. Translating it yields CASLRGGAWTEAFF.

This clonotype has at least ten counts. V gene TRBV15 combines with J gene TRBJ1-1, with D unresolved. The CDR3 has 14 residues. Germline CDR1 LNHNV, CDR2 YYDKDF (reference sequence). Trimming removed 3 bases at V and 4 bases at J, with 12 bases between. The CDR3 nucleotides are TGTGCCACCAGCAGTGGGTCTGGCGTCACTGAAGCTTTCTTT. It specifies CATSSGSGVTEAFF.

This clonotype showed up just a few times. The V gene is TRBV5-1, the J gene TRBJ1-2; 7 bases fit TRBD1. The CDR3 runs 13 residues. With 4 bases clipped from V and 7 bases from J, the junction kept 7 bases outside the gene matches. CDR1 is SGHRS, CDR2 YFSETQ, per germline. The DNA for the CDR3 is TGCGCCAGCAGCCACCGGGACAGAGCTGGCTACACCTTC. It yields the protein CASSHRDRAGYTF.

CDR3: CATSDWDSPGNQPQHF. CDR3 nucleotides: TGTGCCACCAGTGACTGGGACAGCCCGGGAAATCAGCCCCAGCATTTT. The genes are TRBV24-1 and TRBJ1-5; 7 positions match TRBD1. Germline V gene data show CDR1 as KGHDR and CDR2 as SFDVKD. The CDR3 runs to 16 residues. Losses at the gene ends were 4 bases for V and 4 bases for J; bases not matched to a gene: 9.

This clonotype was counted many times. This chain links TRBV19 with TRBJ2-7, with D maybe TRBD1 (6 bases). The CDR3 spans 15 residues. The germline CDR1 and CDR2 sequences are LNHDA and SQIVND (reference sequence). The germline V and J ends were trimmed by 7 bases and 3 bases, with 19 bases remaining between them. The CDR3 nucleotides are TGTGCCAGTATCCTCAGGGGCGTTGACTTCTACGAGCAGTACTTC. Translation: CASILRGVDFYEQYF.

This clonotype was counted at least ten times. The chain combines TRBV20-1 with TRBJ2-5; TRBD2 agrees at 11 bases. The CDR3 loop spans 16 amino acids. CDR1 and CDR2 from the germline V gene are DFQATT and SNEGSKA (reference sequence). J gave up 0 bases and V 3 bases, and 6 bases lay outside the gene matches. CDR3 loop: CSARAPSGRYQETQYF. Here the CDR3 DNA reads TGCAGTGCTAGGGCTCCTAGCGGGAGGTACCAAGAGACCCAGTACTTC.

This clonotype was seen ten or more times. The gene calls are TRBV7-9 and TRBJ1-5; 7 positions agree with TRBD1. Germline V gene lookup returns CDR1 SEHNR and CDR2 FQNEAQ (reference sequence). V gave up 5 bases and J gave up 2 bases; unmatched junction bases: 15. The CDR3 is 18 residues long. The CDR3: CASSDTGTAQGGNQPQHF. CDR3 DNA: TGTGCCAGCAGCGATACCGGGACAGCTCAGGGGGGCAATCAGCCCCAGCATTTT.

Notes on this clonotype: The junction departs from the called germline gene at one end, perhaps through a read error. The chain is built from TRBV12-3 or TRBV12-4 and TRBJ2-3, with D perhaps TRBD1 (5 bases). The CDR3 is 13 amino acids. CDR3 residues: CASSLEGTGTQYF. Here the CDR3 DNA reads TGTGCCAGCAGTCTCGAAGGCACAGGTACGCAGTATTTT.

This clonotype was observed many times. This chain links TRBV11-3 with TRBJ2-2; 7 nucleotides align to TRBD1. Germline lookup yields CDR1 SGHNT and CDR2 YENEEA. This CDR3 is built from 15 residues. J gave up 5 bases and V 4 bases, and 7 bases lay outside the gene matches. CDR3 nucleotide sequence: TGTGCCAGCAGCTCCCAGGGGGATCCAACCGGGGAGCTGTTTTTT. Translating gives CASSSQGDPTGELFF.

The chain carries TRBV15 and TRBJ1-3; D perhaps matches TRBD1 (5 bases). Deletions cut 3 bases from V and 4 bases from J, with 22 bases between. CDR1 LNHNV and CDR2 YYDKDF come from the germline V gene (reference sequence). The CDR3 has 18 residues. The CDR3 is CATSSVRQKAGWGNTIYF. CDR3 bases: TGTGCCACCAGCAGTGTTAGACAGAAAGCTGGGTGGGGAAACACCATATATTTT.

This clonotype showed up many times. J is TRBJ2-7 and V is TRBV20-1; 7 bases line up with TRBD1. The length of the CDR3 is 17 residues. The V gene's germline CDR1 is DFQATT and CDR2 SNEGSKA (reference sequence). The ends lost 0 bases at V and 2 bases at J; junction bases unmatched: 13. CDR3 loop: CSARDLFLTGFTYEQYF. The CDR3 DNA follows: TGCAGTGCTAGAGACCTCTTCCTGACAGGGTTCACCTACGAGCAGTACTTC.

This rearrangement joins TRBV20-1 to TRBJ2-7, with D hard to call. The V gene's germline CDR1 is DFQATT and CDR2 SNEGSKA (reference sequence). This CDR3 is built from 15 residues. V was trimmed by 6 bases and J by 3 bases, leaving 21 bases between them. Written as DNA, the CDR3 is TGCAGTGCAGCGATCGGTAGTTCTGATGGCTACGAGCAGTACTTC. Translating gives CSAAIGSSDGYEQYF.

This clonotype was seen more than once but under ten times. The J gene is TRBJ2-2, the V gene TRBV4-1; 8 bases match TRBD1. The CDR3 is 15 residues long. Germline V lookup: CDR1 MGHRA, CDR2 YSYEKL. V gave up 7 bases and J gave up 9 bases; unmatched junction bases: 13. In DNA, the CDR3 is TGCGCCAGCACCTTTAAACAGGGGGGAGACCGGGAGCTGTTTTTT. This codes for CASTFKQGGDRELFF.

The chain links TRBV7-9 to TRBJ1-4, with D hard to call. CDR3 length: 15 residues. Trimming pared 2 bases from V and 7 bases from J, leaving 14 bases between. CDR1 SEHNR and CDR2 FQNEAQ come from the germline V gene (reference sequence). In DNA, the CDR3 is TGTGCCAGCAGCTTACGGCGACCGCGCGTTGAAAAACTGTTTTTT. This sequence encodes CASSLRRPRVEKLFF.